One TCR beta chain is described in this entry. The assay was immunoSEQ multiplex PCR, and TCRdb's table has in-frame clones only and misses some. The top ten clones hold roughly a tenth of a sample with approximately 340,000 clones, about 70% of them seen once. This specimen belongs to a study of shared clonotypes between healthy human individuals. V lost 0 bases, J lost 7 bases, and 14 bases lay in between. The CDR3 runs to 16 residues. In germline, CDR1 is SGHNT, CDR2 YYREEE (reference sequence). J is TRBJ1-6 and V is TRBV5-4, with D possibly TRBD1 on 5 matching bases. This receptor was obtained from a man aged 30-40 years in good health. Material for sequencing was memory CD4+ T cells sorted from blood. The sample's subset: CD45RA-negative fraction. CDR3: CASSLGGQEGNSPLHF. The DNA of the CDR3 is TGTGCCAGCAGCTTGGGGGGTCAGGAGGGGAATTCACCCCTCCACTTT.